Below are 22 T cell receptor beta chains sequenced from a single sample in a study of human thymus T cells. Only in-frame clones appear in the TCRdb table, and some are missing; sequencing was by immunoSEQ multiplex PCR. The sample yields about 60,000 clones, approximately 95% seen once. The sequenced material came from blood. These receptors came from a boy younger than two with a congenital heart defect but otherwise immunologically healthy.

V and J are TRBV5-8 and TRBJ2-7; 10 bases align to TRBD1. Germline V gene data show CDR1 as SGHTS and CDR2 as YDEGEE. The CDR3 loop spans 15 amino acids. After removal of 2 bases from V and 6 bases from J, the junction contained 8 bases not matched to a gene. CDR3 sequence reads: CASSFDRGPQAEQYF. The CDR3 DNA follows: TGTGCCAGCAGCTTCGACAGGGGGCCTCAGGCCGAGCAGTACTTC. The full variable domain, in which reference TRBV5-8 and TRBJ2-7 provide the parts outside the CDR3, is EAGVTQSPTHLIKTRGQQATLRCSPISGHTSVYWYQQALGLGLQFLLWYDEGEERNRGNFPPRFSGRQFPNYSSELNVNALELEDSALYLCASSFDRGPQAEQYFGPGTRLTVT.

This chain links TRBV2 with TRBJ2-1, with 7 bases aligning to TRBD2. V lost 0 bases to trimming and J lost 9 bases; unmatched junction nucleotides: 8. The CDR3 is 15 amino acids. The V gene's germline CDR1 is SNHLY and CDR2 FYNNEI. The CDR3 sequence is CASSEAGGLLSEQFF. In DNA form, the CDR3 reads TGTGCCAGCAGTGAAGCGGGGGGACTATTGAGTGAGCAGTTCTTC. The variable domain in full, completed from reference TRBV2 and TRBJ2-1, reads EPEVTQTPSHQVTQMGQEVILRCVPISNHLYFYWYRQILGQKVEFLVSFYNNEISEKSEIFDDQFSVERPDGSNFTLKIRSTKLEDSAMYFCASSEAGGLLSEQFFGPGTRLTVL.

This clone has a single count. V and J are TRBV6-6 and TRBJ2-5; D possibly corresponds to TRBD2 (6 bases). CDR1 and CDR2 from the germline V gene are MNHNY and SVGAGI (reference sequence). V lost 6 bases and J 5 bases, leaving 10 bases between the germline ends. CDR3 length equals 12 residues. As DNA, the CDR3 is TGTGCCAGCAGCCGGGACTGGGAGACCCAGTACTTC. Translation gives CASSRDWETQYF.

This sequence joins TRBV19 and TRBJ1-3; D gene uncertain. CDR3 size: 14 residues. The V gene's germline CDR1 is LNHDA and CDR2 SQIVND (reference sequence). V shed 7 bases and J shed 0 bases, with 10 bases lying between them. The DNA for the CDR3 is TGTGCCAGTAAAGGGCAGACCTCTGGAAACACCATATATTTT. Its protein is CASKGQTSGNTIYF.

The chain links TRBV10-3 to TRBJ2-3; D perhaps matches TRBD1 (6 bases). Germline V gene lookup returns CDR1 ENHRY and CDR2 SYGVKD. This CDR3 contains 14 residues. V dropped 2 bases and J dropped 5 bases, with 11 bases sitting between them. The CDR3 nucleotides read TGTGCCATCAGTGAGGGCAGGGGTAAAGATACGCAGTATTTT. Translating it yields CAISEGRGKDTQYF.

The V and J genes are TRBV6-6 and TRBJ2-2, with 7 nucleotides matching TRBD2. The CDR3 extends over 16 amino acids. CDR1 is MNHNY and CDR2 is SVGAGI in the germline V gene (reference sequence). V lost 1 base to trimming and J lost 1 base; unmatched junction nucleotides: 3. Written as DNA, the CDR3 is TGTGCCAGCAGTTACTGGGCTAGCGGGAACACCGGGGAGCTGTTTTTT. As protein: CASSYWASGNTGELFF.

DNA of the CDR3: TGCGCCAGCAGTGAGCCGGGACAGGGGTTCAATGAGCAGTTCTTC. Residues: CASSEPGQGFNEQFF. The gene calls are TRBV10-2 and TRBJ2-1; TRBD1 matches 10 bases. Trimming at V came to 2 bases and at J to 6 bases, leaving 4 bases not matched to a gene. Germline V gene sequence: CDR1 WSHSY, CDR2 SAAADI. This CDR3 is built from 15 residues.

This chain connects TRBV5-6 to TRBJ1-1; D gene uncertain. The CDR3 is made up of 15 amino acids. CDR1 is SGHDT and CDR2 is YYEEEE in the germline V gene. V shed 0 bases and J shed 1 base, with 10 bases lying between them. CDR3 in DNA: TGTGCCAGCAGCTTGGGTGGGGTTGGGAACACTGAAGCTTTCTTT. It translates to CASSLGGVGNTEAFF.

The J gene is TRBJ2-7, the V gene TRBV7-2, with D perhaps TRBD1 (6 bases). The CDR3 sequence is 13 residues long. Trimming removed 5 bases at V and 3 bases at J, with 11 bases between. Germline V CDR1 and CDR2: SGHTA, FQGNSA. The CDR3 protein is CASSTQGGYEQYF. DNA for the CDR3: TGTGCCAGCAGCACACAGGGTGGCTACGAGCAGTACTTC.

The rearrangement joins TRBV28 to TRBJ2-5; 11 bases map to TRBD2. The CDR3 is 15 amino acids. Trimming took 4 bases from V and 5 from J; bases not matched to a gene: 6. CDR1 and CDR2 (germline): MDHEN, SYDVKM. In DNA, the CDR3 is TGTGCCAGCAGTTCGCTAGCGGGAGGTGGGGAGACCCAGTACTTC. Translation gives CASSSLAGGGETQYF.

The chain carries TRBV5-1 and TRBJ1-4, with TRBD1 matching over 9 bases. V dropped 2 bases and J dropped 8; count of bases not matched to a gene: 1. Germline V gene data show CDR1 as SGHRS and CDR2 as YFSETQ. The CDR3 loop spans 13 amino acids. This chain's CDR3 is CASSLTGGEKLFF. For the CDR3, the DNA is TGCGCCAGCAGCTTAACAGGGGGCGAAAAACTGTTTTTT.

This clone occurred a few times. The genes are TRBV11-3 and TRBJ2-5, with D unresolved. Trimming took 2 bases from V and 0 from J, leaving 4 bases between them. The CDR3 has 13 residues. Germline V CDR1 and CDR2: SGHNT, YENEEA. The CDR3 is CASSLQYQETQYF. Here the CDR3 DNA reads TGTGCCAGCAGCTTACAGTACCAAGAGACCCAGTACTTC.

The genes are TRBV2 and TRBJ2-7, with 7 bases that match TRBD1. The CDR3 is 12 residues long. Germline V lookup: CDR1 SNHLY, CDR2 FYNNEI. The J segment lost 5 bases and the V segment lost 6 bases, leaving 4 bases of the junction unmatched. The CDR3 region has the DNA TGTGCCAGCAGCCCGACAGGGAACGAGCAGTACTTC. Amino acid sequence: CASSPTGNEQYF.

This chain connects TRBV19 to TRBJ2-1, with 10 bases fitting TRBD1. Trimming took 4 bases from V and 3 from J; bases not matched to a gene: 3. This CDR3 spans 15 amino acids. Germline-derived CDR1 and CDR2 are LNHDA and SQIVND (reference sequence). The CDR3 loop reads CASSTRDRGYNEQFF. CDR3 DNA sequence: TGTGCCAGTAGTACCCGGGACAGGGGCTACAATGAGCAGTTCTTC.

The chain has TRBV7-9 and TRBJ2-7; 15 bases line up with TRBD2. The germline gives CDR1 SEHNR, CDR2 FQNEAQ (reference sequence). This CDR3 spans 17 amino acids. V shed 5 bases, J shed 4 bases, and the junction held 9 bases outside the gene matches. DNA of the CDR3: TGTGCCAGCAGCACGACGGGACTAGCGGGAGGTGGATACGAGCAGTACTTC. Protein sequence: CASSTTGLAGGGYEQYF.

The rearrangement uses TRBV25-1 and TRBJ1-4; no clear D. CDR3 length: 13 amino acids. Germline values: CDR1 MGHDK, CDR2 SYGVNS. Trimming stripped 7 bases from V and 8 bases from J, with 14 bases between. The CDR3 DNA follows: TGTGCCAGCAATTCGGAGGGCGGGGAAAAACTGTTTTTT. It is translated as CASNSEGGEKLFF.

The chain joins TRBV5-4 to TRBJ2-1, with TRBD2 matching 8 bases. V shed 10 bases, J shed 4 bases, and the junction held 13 bases outside the gene matches. The CDR3 extends over 15 amino acids. CDR1 is SGHNT, CDR2 YYREEE, per germline (reference sequence). The CDR3 sequence: CAWGAGGAVYNEQFF. The CDR3 nucleotides read TGTGCCTGGGGGGCCGGGGGGGCGGTTTACAATGAGCAGTTCTTC.

The CDR3 region is CASSPILGMNTEAFF. CDR3 DNA sequence: TGTGCCAGCTCACCGATCCTAGGGATGAACACTGAAGCTTTCTTT. The chain uses TRBV18 and TRBJ1-1; D unresolved. The CDR3 spans 15 residues. The germline gives CDR1 KGHSH, CDR2 LQKENI. The ends were cut back, 3 bases at V and 0 bases at J, with 11 bases in the middle.

V usage is TRBV7-3 and J usage is TRBJ2-3, with TRBD1 as a possible D gene (6 bases). Trimming took off 2 bases at V and 4 bases at J, with 16 bases between the two ends. The CDR3 runs to 16 residues. Per the germline V gene, CDR1 is SGHTA and CDR2 is FQGTGA. The chain's CDR3 is CASSLEGGRGADTQYF. CDR3 nucleotides: TGTGCCAGCAGCTTAGAAGGGGGTAGAGGGGCAGATACGCAGTATTTT.

CDR3 residues: CASSWGYNTEAFF. The CDR3 DNA follows: TGTGCCAGCAGTTGGGGGTACAACACTGAAGCTTTCTTT. The chain uses TRBV2 and TRBJ1-1; possibly TRBD1 for D (5 bases). CDR1 is SNHLY and CDR2 is FYNNEI in the germline V gene. The CDR3 contains 13 residues. V dropped 5 bases and J dropped 2 bases, with 9 bases sitting between them. Variable domain in full (rest from reference TRBV2 and TRBJ1-1): EPEVTQTPSHQVTQMGQEVILRCVPISNHLYFYWYRQILGQKVEFLVSFYNNEISEKSEIFDDQFSVERPDGSNFTLKIRSTKLEDSAMYFCASSWGYNTEAFFGQGTRLTVV.

V usage is TRBV7-9 and J usage is TRBJ1-1, with a possible D match to TRBD1 (5 bases). Trimming pared 5 bases from V and 1 base from J, leaving 14 bases between. Germline CDR1 is SEHNR and CDR2 is FQNEAQ (reference sequence). The CDR3 sequence is 15 residues long. CDR3 nucleotide sequence: TGTGCCAGCAGCCCACGACAGTTAACGAACACTGAAGCTTTCTTT. It codes for CASSPRQLTNTEAFF.

The chain joins TRBV5-4 to TRBJ2-5; 8 bases agree with TRBD2. Germline V CDR1 and CDR2: SGHNT, YYREEE (reference sequence). The CDR3 has 17 residues. J was trimmed by 5 bases and V by 1 base; bases with no gene match: 13. CDR3 residues: CASSLNRGGAIWETQYF. CDR3 bases: TGTGCCAGCAGCTTGAACCGGGGGGGCGCCATATGGGAGACCCAGTACTTC.